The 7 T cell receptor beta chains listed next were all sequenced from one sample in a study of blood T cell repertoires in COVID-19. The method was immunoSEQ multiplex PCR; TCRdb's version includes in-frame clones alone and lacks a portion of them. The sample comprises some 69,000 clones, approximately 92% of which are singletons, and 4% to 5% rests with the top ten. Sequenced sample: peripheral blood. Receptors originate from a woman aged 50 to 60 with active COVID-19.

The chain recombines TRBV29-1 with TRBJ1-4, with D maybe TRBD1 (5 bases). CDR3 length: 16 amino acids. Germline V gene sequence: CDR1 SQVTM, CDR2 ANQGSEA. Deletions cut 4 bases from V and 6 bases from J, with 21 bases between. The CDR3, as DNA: TGCAGCGTTGCCCAGTTAGTGGGGCTGGGTTATGAAAAACTGTTTTTT. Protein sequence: CSVAQLVGLGYEKLFF.

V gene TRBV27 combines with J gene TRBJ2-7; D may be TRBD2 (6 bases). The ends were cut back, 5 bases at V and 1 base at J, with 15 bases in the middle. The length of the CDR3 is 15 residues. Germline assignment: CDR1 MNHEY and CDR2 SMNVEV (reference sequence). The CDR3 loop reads CASSEDSGGSYEQYF. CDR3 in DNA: TGTGCCAGCAGTGAGGATAGCGGAGGTTCCTACGAGCAGTACTTC.

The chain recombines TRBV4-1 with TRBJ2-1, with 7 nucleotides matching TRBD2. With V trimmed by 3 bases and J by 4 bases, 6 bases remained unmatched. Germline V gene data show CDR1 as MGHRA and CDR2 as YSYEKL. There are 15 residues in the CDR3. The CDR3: CASSHSLALYNEQFF. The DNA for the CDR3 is TGCGCCAGCAGCCATTCACTAGCGTTGTACAATGAGCAGTTCTTC.

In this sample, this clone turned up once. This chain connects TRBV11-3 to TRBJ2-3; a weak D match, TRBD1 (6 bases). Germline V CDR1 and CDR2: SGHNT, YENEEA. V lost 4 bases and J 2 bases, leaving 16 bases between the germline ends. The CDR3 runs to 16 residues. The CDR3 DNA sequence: TGTGCCAGCAGCTCACGACTTCAGGGGTCCACAGATACGCAGTATTTT. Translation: CASSSRLQGSTDTQYF.

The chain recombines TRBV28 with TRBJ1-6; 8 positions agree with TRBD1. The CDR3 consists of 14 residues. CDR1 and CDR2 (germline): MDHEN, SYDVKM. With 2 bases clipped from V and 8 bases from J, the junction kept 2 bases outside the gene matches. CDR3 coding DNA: TGTGCCAGCAGTTTACAGGGGGCTGATTCACCCCTCCACTTT. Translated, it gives CASSLQGADSPLHF.

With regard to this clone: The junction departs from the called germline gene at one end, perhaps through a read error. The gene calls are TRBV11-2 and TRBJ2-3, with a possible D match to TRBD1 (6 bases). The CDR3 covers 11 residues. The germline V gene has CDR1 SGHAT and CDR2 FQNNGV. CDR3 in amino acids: CASSLGPGVDF. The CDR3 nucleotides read TGTGCCAGCAGCTTAGGGCCAGGGGTGGATTTT.

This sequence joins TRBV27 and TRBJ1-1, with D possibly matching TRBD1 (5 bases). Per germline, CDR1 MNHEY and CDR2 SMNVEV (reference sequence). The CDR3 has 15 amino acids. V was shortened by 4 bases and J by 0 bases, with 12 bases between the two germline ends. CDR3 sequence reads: CASSYTRQMNTEAFF. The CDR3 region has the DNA TGTGCCAGCAGTTACACCAGACAGATGAACACTGAAGCTTTCTTT.